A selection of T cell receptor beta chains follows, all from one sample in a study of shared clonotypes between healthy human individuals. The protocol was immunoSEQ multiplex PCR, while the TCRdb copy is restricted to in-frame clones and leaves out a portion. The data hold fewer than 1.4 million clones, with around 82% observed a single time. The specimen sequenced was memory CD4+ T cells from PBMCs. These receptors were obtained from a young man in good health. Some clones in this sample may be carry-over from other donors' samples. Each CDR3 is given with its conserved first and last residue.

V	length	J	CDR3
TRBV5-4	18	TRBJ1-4	CASSPAGEGPPTNEKLFF
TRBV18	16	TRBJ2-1	CASSPPQRGRNNEQFF
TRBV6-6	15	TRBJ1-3	CASRTGLHSGNTIYF
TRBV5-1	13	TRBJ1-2	CASSSRTADGYTF
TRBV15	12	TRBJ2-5	CATSRVGETQYF
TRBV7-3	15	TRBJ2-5	CASSRTGGFQETQYF
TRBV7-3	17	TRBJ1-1	CASSLTGGTLRSTEAFF
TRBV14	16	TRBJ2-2	CASSQDAGGFTGELFF
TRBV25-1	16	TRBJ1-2	CASSDPGGGVAHGYTF
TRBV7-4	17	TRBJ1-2	CASSLVRISRERYGYTF
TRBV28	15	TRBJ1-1	CASSFRPPDDTEAFF
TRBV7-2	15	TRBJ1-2	CASSLIFGTAYGYTF
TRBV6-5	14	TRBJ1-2	CASSYSRLGYGYTF
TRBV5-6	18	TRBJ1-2	CASSLFGSGIRIIYGYTF
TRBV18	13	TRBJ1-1	CASSRGLVAEAFF
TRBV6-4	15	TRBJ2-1	CASSERSGSYNEQFF
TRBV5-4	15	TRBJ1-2	CASSLETGWNGGYTF
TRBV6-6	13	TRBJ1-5	CASSSSGSQPQHF
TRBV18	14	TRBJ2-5	CASSPARAVETQYF
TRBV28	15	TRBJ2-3	CASSDQGKSTDTQYF
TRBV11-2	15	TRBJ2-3	CASSLAGGLTDTQYF
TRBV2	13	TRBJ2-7	CASRNLGTEEQYF
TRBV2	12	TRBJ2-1	CASTPTGGWQFF
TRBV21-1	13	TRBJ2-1	CASSKRRDRVKFF
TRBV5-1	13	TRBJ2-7	CASTTLPMSEQYF
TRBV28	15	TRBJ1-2	CASSLPTGQGGGYTF
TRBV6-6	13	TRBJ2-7	CASSYRDPYEQYF
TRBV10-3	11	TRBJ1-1	CATRQNTEAFF
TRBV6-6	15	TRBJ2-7	CASSSAGPGAYEQYF
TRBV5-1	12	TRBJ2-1	CASSMGQNEQFF
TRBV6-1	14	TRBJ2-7	CASMSAERGYEQYF
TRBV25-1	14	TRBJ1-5	CASSGQGGSQPQHF
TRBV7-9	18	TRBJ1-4	CASSLMGRAGETNEKLFF
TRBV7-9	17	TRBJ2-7	CASNRGLAGGRTHEQYF
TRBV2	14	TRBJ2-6	CASNLVSGANVLTF
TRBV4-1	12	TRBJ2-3	CASSSRGGTEYF